Sequencing of this TCR beta chain was carried out in a study of tissue T cells after allogeneic stem cell transplantation. This clone was observed a handful of times. Its antigen is unidentified. Each gene name is a mouse one. Read coverage stops 1 residue before the CDR3 terminus; the germline J gene supplies the remainder. Study observations and caveats: Few T cell clones were shared across patients, but motif clusters showed tissue-specific shared signatures. Alloreactivity or antigen specificity of tissue TCRs was not determined; some clones might be host cells.

Specified time point: mouse harvest day 7 after allogeneic transplant. Mouse grafts combined 10^7 T-cell-depleted bone marrow cells with 10^6 splenic CD5+ T cells. B6 (H2b) cells into BALB/c (H2d) mice; tissues taken at day 7 or 14. TCRbeta CDR3 was sequenced at survey depth with template counts. TCRdb's table, derived via immunoSEQ multiplex PCR, lists solely in-frame clones and lacks some. The sample contains approximately 7,000 clones, 50% to 55% of which appear only once. CDR3 length: 12 residues. The V gene's germline CDR1 is KGHTA and CDR2 FQNQQP. Material: gut tissue. J is TRBJ1-4 and V is TRBV23. The TCR originated in a female BALB/c mouse given C57BL/6 T cells with graft-versus-host disease after an allogeneic hematopoietic cell transplant. CDR3 DNA, as far as it was read: TGCTCCAGCAGTCAAATAAACGAAAGATTATTT. Translated, it gives CSSSQINERLF. The whole CDR3 is CSSSQINERLFF.